The rows below give T cell receptor beta chains drawn from one sample of a study of T-cell memory formation after mild COVID-19. TCRdb called the 5' RACE reads again in MiXCR, with one record for every CDR3 protein. The sample carries 250,000 to 400,000 distinct CDR3 sequences, 14% recorded once. The sequenced material came from PBMCs or a T cell subset sorted from them (not recorded which). The receptors stem from a man in his late teens or twenties who had mild COVID-19 (a few samples of this study predate the infection). Cell type and time point are not known. Both conserved end residues are part of each CDR3. A D gene is named only where the DNA matches it firmly. Part of the rows lack a size; the others show once, few, many or a class for expanded clones.

D gene: TRBD1; V gene: TRBV7-8; clone size: .; J gene: TRBJ1-1; CDR3 length: 15; CDR3 DNA: TGTGCCAGCAGCTTACGGACAGGGATGAACACTGAAGCTTTCTTT; CDR3 protein: CASSLRTGMNTEAFF
D gene: .; V gene: TRBV5-1; clone size: many; J gene: TRBJ2-1; CDR3 length: 15; CDR3 DNA: TGCGCCAGCAGCCTGAATTCCCGGACCCAAAATGAGCAGTTCTTC; CDR3 protein: CASSLNSRTQNEQFF
D gene: .; V gene: TRBV19; clone size: .; J gene: TRBJ1-5; CDR3 length: 15; CDR3 DNA: TGTGCCAGTAGTATTATGGAGGGTTACAATCAGCCCCAGCATTTT; CDR3 protein: CASSIMEGYNQPQHF
D gene: .; V gene: TRBV5-1; clone size: many; J gene: TRBJ2-1; CDR3 length: 14; CDR3 DNA: TGCGCCAGCAGCGAATCAAGCTCCTACAATGAGCAGTTCTTC; CDR3 protein: CASSESSSYNEQFF
D gene: TRBD1; V gene: TRBV12-3/TRBV12-4; clone size: few; J gene: TRBJ1-1; CDR3 length: 17; CDR3 DNA: TGTGCCAGCAGTTCACTTAGGGGGCGCCCATCGGGTACTGAAGCTTTCTTT; CDR3 protein: CASSSLRGRPSGTEAFF
D gene: TRBD2; V gene: TRBV4-3; clone size: many; J gene: TRBJ2-7; CDR3 length: 14; CDR3 DNA: TGCGCCAGCAGCCCTAGCGGTGAAGGATACGAGCAGTACTTC; CDR3 protein: CASSPSGEGYEQYF
D gene: TRBD1; V gene: TRBV7-9; clone size: .; J gene: TRBJ2-5; CDR3 length: 13; CDR3 DNA: TGTGCCAGCAGCCGGGACAGGCACGAGACCCAGTACTTC; CDR3 protein: CASSRDRHETQYF
D gene: TRBD2; V gene: TRBV7-2; clone size: many; J gene: TRBJ2-2; CDR3 length: 15; CDR3 DNA: TGTGCCAGCTCGGGGACTAGCTCTTGGGGCGGGGAGCTGTTTTTT; CDR3 protein: CASSGTSSWGGELFF
D gene: .; V gene: TRBV4-1; clone size: few; J gene: TRBJ2-2; CDR3 length: 14; CDR3 DNA: TGCGCCAGCAGCCAAGAAGGGTACCTAGGGGAGCTGTTTTTT; CDR3 protein: CASSQEGYLGELFF
D gene: TRBD2; V gene: TRBV27; clone size: few; J gene: TRBJ2-5; CDR3 length: 14; CDR3 DNA: TGTGCCAGCAGTTTTCTAGCGGGTGAGGAGACCCAGTACTTC; CDR3 protein: CASSFLAGEETQYF
D gene: .; V gene: TRBV10-3; clone size: .; J gene: TRBJ2-1; CDR3 length: 13; CDR3 DNA: TGTGCCATCGGGTTTCAGGGGCGCAATGAGCAGTTCTTC; CDR3 protein: CAIGFQGRNEQFF
D gene: .; V gene: TRBV9; clone size: .; J gene: TRBJ2-1; CDR3 length: 12; CDR3 DNA: TGTGCCAGCAGCCCACGCTGGGATGAGCAGTTCTTC; CDR3 protein: CASSPRWDEQFF
D gene: .; V gene: TRBV15; clone size: many; J gene: TRBJ2-5; CDR3 length: 12; CDR3 DNA: TGTGCCACCAGCTTGAGATTAGAGACCCAGTACTTC; CDR3 protein: CATSLRLETQYF
D gene: .; V gene: TRBV4-1; clone size: many; J gene: TRBJ1-6; CDR3 length: 16; CDR3 DNA: TGCGCCAGCAGCCAAGGCCCAGGGGTTCATAATTCACCCCTCCACTTT; CDR3 protein: CASSQGPGVHNSPLHF
D gene: .; V gene: TRBV20-1; clone size: .; J gene: TRBJ2-1; CDR3 length: 12; CDR3 DNA: TGCAGTGCTAGAGAGGTAGGGAATGAGCAGTTCTTC; CDR3 protein: CSAREVGNEQFF
D gene: .; V gene: TRBV9; clone size: .; J gene: TRBJ2-7; CDR3 length: 16; CDR3 DNA: TGTGCCAGCAGCGTAGCTTCGGGGGCAAAGGCCTACGAGCAGTACTTC; CDR3 protein: CASSVASGAKAYEQYF
D gene: .; V gene: TRBV4-1; clone size: .; J gene: TRBJ1-1; CDR3 length: 14; CDR3 DNA: TGCGCCAGCAGCCAAGTGGGGCGGAACACTGAAGCTTTCTTT; CDR3 protein: CASSQVGRNTEAFF
D gene: .; V gene: TRBV7-2; clone size: .; J gene: TRBJ2-1; CDR3 length: 12; CDR3 DNA: TGTGCCAGCAGCTTAGCTTTCCAGGAGCAGTTCTTC; CDR3 protein: CASSLAFQEQFF
D gene: .; V gene: TRBV24-1; clone size: .; J gene: TRBJ1-1; CDR3 length: 12; CDR3 DNA: TGTGCCACCAGTGATTCAGGCAGGGAAGCTTTCTTT; CDR3 protein: CATSDSGREAFF
D gene: .; V gene: TRBV7-9; clone size: .; J gene: TRBJ1-4; CDR3 length: 13; CDR3 DNA: TGTGCCAGCAGCCCAGAGAGGGCCGAAAAACTGTTTTTT; CDR3 protein: CASSPERAEKLFF
D gene: .; V gene: TRBV5-5; clone size: .; J gene: TRBJ2-1; CDR3 length: 12; CDR3 DNA: TGTGCCAGCAGCTTGGATGGGGAGTTGGAGTTCTTC; CDR3 protein: CASSLDGELEFF
D gene: TRBD2; V gene: TRBV3-1; clone size: many; J gene: TRBJ2-1; CDR3 length: 15; CDR3 DNA: TGTGCCAGCAGCCAAGATGCCGGGGGGGCCCCCGAGCAGTTCTTC; CDR3 protein: CASSQDAGGAPEQFF
D gene: .; V gene: TRBV2; clone size: .; J gene: TRBJ2-3; CDR3 length: 12; CDR3 DNA: TGTGCCAGCAGTGAAGTTTCAGATACGCAGTATTTT; CDR3 protein: CASSEVSDTQYF
D gene: .; V gene: TRBV12-3/TRBV12-4; clone size: many; J gene: TRBJ1-5; CDR3 length: 15; CDR3 DNA: TGTGCCAGCAGTTTAGTAACAGGGAGCAATCAGCCCCAGCATTTT; CDR3 protein: CASSLVTGSNQPQHF
D gene: .; V gene: TRBV5-1; clone size: once; J gene: TRBJ2-2; CDR3 length: 14; CDR3 DNA: TGCGCCAGCAGCTCAGCCGTTGGCACCGGGGAGCTGTTTTTT; CDR3 protein: CASSSAVGTGELFF
D gene: TRBD1; V gene: TRBV20-1; clone size: .; J gene: TRBJ1-1; CDR3 length: 15; CDR3 DNA: TGCAGTGCTAGCGAGGGACAGCATATGAACACTGAAGCTTTCTTT; CDR3 protein: CSASEGQHMNTEAFF